The clone carrying this T cell receptor beta chain showed up just a few times. The antigen remains unidentified. The data stem from a study of blood T cells in healthy people across ages. General observations from the study: Roughly linear declines in TCR beta diversity per million T cells occurred with age.

Using a J-beta primer mix together with a sample-barcoded 5' primer, a second PCR was run for roughly 6 to 12 cycles. MiXCR, run by TCRdb on the 5' RACE reads, gives a single entry per CDR3 protein. The profile shows about 830,000 distinct CDR3 sequences, around two thirds of them singletons. About 10 milliliters of peripheral blood were drawn from each donor into EDTA-treated tubes. Total RNA was isolated from each sample in quantities of at least 5 micrograms. In germline, CDR1 is LGHNA, CDR2 YSLEER. This CDR3 has 15 residues. The V gene lost 8 bases and the J gene lost 0 bases, with 14 bases spanning the gap.

This rearrangement joins TRBV4-3 to TRBJ2-1, with unresolved D. Sample: blood. This sequence was found in a man aged 25-45 years in good health. CDR3 DNA sequence: TGCGCCAGCGGCCGAGCTCCTAGCTCCTACAATGAGCAGTTCTTC. Protein sequence: CASGRAPSSYNEQFF.